These T cell receptor beta chains were read from a single sample in a study of blood T cell repertoires in COVID-19. Profiled with immunoSEQ multiplex PCR; TCRdb holds only in-frame clones, not every one. The sample yields about 400,000 clones, over 75% seen once. The source material was PBMCs or T cells enriched from blood (not recorded which). The receptors shown here come from a woman aged 40 to 55 with acute COVID-19. Each CDR3 is given with its conserved first and last residue. D genes are given only for firm matches. The size entry is marked missing in some rows and otherwise reads once, few, many or a size class.

>TRBJ1-2|.|TRBV7-9|TRBD1
CASSLGQGGGYTF
TGTGCCAGCAGCTTAGGACAGGGTGGGGGCTACACCTTC
>TRBJ2-5|.|TRBV7-9|.
CASSSLGRGARETQYF
TGTGCCAGCAGCTCCCTCGGTCGGGGGGCACGTGAGACCCAGTACTTC
>TRBJ1-1|.|TRBV13|TRBD1
CASSPRQGRHLFTAFF
TGTGCCAGCAGCCCTAGACAGGGTAGACATTTATTCACGGCTTTCTTT
>TRBJ1-5|.|TRBV12-3/TRBV12-4|.
CASSFTGWLAQHF
TGTGCCAGCAGTTTCACAGGGTGGTTGGCCCAGCATTTT
>TRBJ1-3|once|TRBV7-9|.
CASSPQWTTSGNTIYF
TGTGCCAGCAGCCCCCAGTGGACTACTTCTGGAAACACCATATATTTT
>TRBJ1-4|.|TRBV5-1|TRBD1
CASSLTGTDNEKLFF
TGCGCCAGCAGCTTGACTGGGACAGATAATGAAAAACTGTTTTTT
>TRBJ1-3|.|TRBV10-3|TRBD1
CAISDRDRGNTIYF
TGTGCCATCAGTGACCGGGACAGGGGAAACACCATATATTTT
>TRBJ2-5|.|TRBV12-3/TRBV12-4|TRBD1
CASSRGETQYF
TGTGCCAGCAGCAGGGGGGAGACCCAGTACTTC
>TRBJ1-1|once|TRBV3-1/TRBV3-2|.
CASSQERRGTEAFF
TGTGCCAGCAGCCAGGAACGACGAGGCACTGAAGCTTTCTTT
>TRBJ2-7|.|TRBV7-2|.
CASSLWAVSYEQYF
TGTGCCAGCAGCTTATGGGCCGTCTCCTACGAGCAGTACTTC
>TRBJ2-2|once|TRBV7-8|.
CASSTTGIAGELFF
TGTGCCAGCAGCACTACAGGGATCGCCGGGGAGCTGTTTTTT
>TRBJ2-5|.|TRBV6-5|.
CASSPNGGSGTQYF
TGTGCCAGCAGCCCCAATGGGGGGAGCGGGACCCAGTACTTC
>TRBJ2-1|.|TRBV5-1|TRBD1
CASSFDRGSYNEQFF
TGCGCCAGCAGCTTCGACAGGGGTTCCTACAATGAGCAGTTCTTC
>TRBJ1-6|.|TRBV7-6|.
CASSPNTGSRSPLHF
TGTGCCAGCAGCCCCAATACAGGGAGTCGGTCACCCCTCCACTTT
>TRBJ2-2|.|TRBV19|TRBD2
CASSFGLAGDTGELFF
TGTGCCAGTAGTTTCGGACTAGCGGGGGACACCGGGGAGCTGTTTTTT
>TRBJ2-1|.|TRBV5-5|TRBD2
CASSLLAGGPQEQFF
TGTGCCAGCAGCTTGTTAGCGGGGGGGCCGCAGGAGCAGTTCTTC
>TRBJ2-5|.|TRBV29-1|TRBD2
CSVGLGTQETQYF
TGCAGCGTGGGACTAGGGACACAAGAGACCCAGTACTTC
>TRBJ1-2|.|TRBV7-9|.
CASSLTGYGYTF
TGTGCCAGCAGCTTAACGGGGTATGGCTACACCTTC
>TRBJ1-1|.|TRBV12-5|.
CASGLVLGRPNTEAFF
TGTGCTAGTGGTTTGGTACTGGGCAGACCGAACACTGAAGCTTTCTTT
>TRBJ2-5|.|TRBV30|.
CAWSLSAGAGGTQYF
TGTGCCTGGAGTCTCTCCGCGGGGGCCGGCGGGACCCAGTACTTC
>TRBJ1-2|.|TRBV5-1|.
CASSLVTADSYGYTF
TGCGCCAGCAGCTTGGTCACAGCTGACAGTTATGGCTACACCTTC
>TRBJ1-6|once|TRBV10-3|.
CAISESGGADYNSPLHF
TGTGCCATCAGTGAGTCGGGTGGGGCAGACTATAATTCACCCCTCCACTTT
>TRBJ1-2|.|TRBV5-6|.
CASSPQGTYGYTF
TGTGCCAGCAGCCCTCAGGGCACCTATGGCTACACCTTC
>TRBJ2-5|.|TRBV5-1|TRBD1
CASSFLQGAAETQYF
TGCGCCAGCAGCTTCTTACAGGGGGCAGCGGAGACCCAGTACTTC
>TRBJ1-1|once|TRBV19|.
CASRGRGMNTEAFF
TGTGCCAGTAGGGGAAGGGGTATGAACACTGAAGCTTTCTTT
>TRBJ2-1|many|TRBV10-1|TRBD2
CASRGTSGEYNEQFF
TGCGCCAGCAGAGGGACTAGCGGGGAATACAATGAGCAGTTCTTC
>TRBJ1-3|once|TRBV19|TRBD1
CASSIFSDRPGNTIYF
TGTGCCAGTAGTATATTCTCGGACAGGCCCGGAAACACCATATATTTT
>TRBJ1-1|.|TRBV4-1|.
CASSQPGGMNTEAFF
TGCGCCAGCAGCCAACCGGGGGGGATGAACACTGAAGCTTTCTTT
>TRBJ1-5|.|TRBV6-5|TRBD1
CASGQGQRQPQHF
TGTGCCAGCGGTCAGGGACAGCGACAGCCCCAGCATTTT
>TRBJ2-7|once|TRBV10-3|TRBD2
CAISDPPPTSGASYEQYF
TGTGCCATCAGTGATCCGCCGCCAACTAGCGGGGCCTCCTACGAGCAGTACTTC
>TRBJ2-2|.|TRBV5-6|TRBD2
CASSFSGGGTGELFF
TGTGCCAGCAGCTTTAGCGGGGGTGGCACCGGGGAGCTGTTTTTT
>TRBJ1-6|.|TRBV3-1/TRBV3-2|TRBD1
CASRGTGRDYNSPLHF
TGTGCCAGCAGGGGGACAGGCAGGGACTATAATTCACCCCTCCACTTT
>TRBJ2-2|.|TRBV19|TRBD1
CASSIGGQGVTGELFF
TGTGCCAGTAGTATTGGGGGACAGGGGGTGACCGGGGAGCTGTTTTTT
>TRBJ1-1|.|TRBV19|.
CATATGNTEAFF
TGTGCCACCGCGACAGGGAACACTGAAGCTTTCTTT
>TRBJ1-4|few|TRBV27|TRBD1
CASSLPGQGPEKLFF
TGTGCCAGCAGTTTACCGGGACAGGGGCCTGAAAAACTGTTTTTT
>TRBJ2-7|.|TRBV5-1|.
CASSLPTGGGEQYF
TGCGCCAGCAGCTTGCCCACAGGGGGAGGGGAGCAGTACTTC
>TRBJ1-3|.|TRBV10-2|.
CASSGFRGSGNTIYF
TGCGCCAGCAGTGGCTTCAGGGGTTCTGGAAACACCATATATTTT
>TRBJ1-1|.|TRBV3-1/TRBV3-2|.
CASSQVRGGEAFF
TGTGCCAGCAGCCAAGTTCGGGGGGGTGAAGCTTTCTTT
>TRBJ1-1|.|TRBV5-1|.
CASSFNKNTEAFF
TGCGCCAGCAGCTTTAATAAGAACACTGAAGCTTTCTTT
>TRBJ2-3|.|TRBV5-4|.
CASSLASRGAADTQYF
TGTGCCAGCAGCTTGGCCTCCAGGGGGGCGGCAGATACGCAGTATTTT
>TRBJ1-5|once|TRBV6-6|TRBD1
CASSVNRGGNQPQHF
TGTGCCAGCAGCGTAAACAGGGGAGGCAATCAGCCCCAGCATTTT
>TRBJ1-4|.|TRBV23-1|.
CASSQGGQPDNEKLFF
TGCGCCAGCAGTCAAGGAGGACAGCCAGATAATGAAAAACTGTTTTTT
>TRBJ1-2|.|TRBV10-3|.
CAISESAGALAF
TGTGCCATCAGTGAGTCGGCCGGAGCTCTCGCCTTC
>TRBJ2-5|.|TRBV11-2|TRBD1
CASSLDRGTGGGETQYF
TGTGCCAGCAGCTTAGATCGAGGGACAGGGGGCGGAGAGACCCAGTACTTC
>TRBJ1-4|.|TRBV7-8|TRBD1
CASSSAGTGGEKLFF
TGTGCCAGCAGCTCAGCCGGGACAGGGGGCGAAAAACTGTTTTTT
>TRBJ2-7|few|TRBV15|.
CATSRDEGNRLNEQYF
TGTGCCACCAGCAGAGATGAAGGAAACAGGTTGAACGAGCAGTACTTC
>TRBJ2-3|.|TRBV4-1|TRBD2
CASSPPGGGGTTDTQYF
TGCGCCAGCAGCCCTCCGGGCGGGGGGGGAACCACAGATACGCAGTATTTT
>TRBJ2-1|.|TRBV18|TRBD1
CASSHGTGAGNEQFF
TGTGCCAGCTCACATGGGACAGGGGCGGGGAATGAGCAGTTCTTC
>TRBJ1-6|.|TRBV9|.
CASSVGGRNSPLHF
TGTGCCAGCAGCGTAGGTGGGAGGAATTCACCCCTCCACTTT
>TRBJ2-7|.|TRBV6-1|TRBD1
CASILGTGPYEQYF
TGTGCCAGCATCCTGGGGACAGGGCCCTACGAGCAGTACTTC
>TRBJ2-1|.|TRBV29-1|.
CSVDGGGDEQFF
TGCAGCGTTGATGGAGGTGGGGATGAGCAGTTCTTC
>TRBJ2-7|.|TRBV30|.
CAWSVLNSLDYEQYF
TGTGCCTGGAGTGTACTGAATAGCTTGGATTACGAGCAGTACTTC